This T cell receptor (beta chain) was observed in a study of identical twins. Study findings and constraints: While abundant cord blood beta clonotypes carried fewer insertions, memory repertoires showed no such pattern. Twin-shared out-of-frame alpha sequences were enriched for low generation probability. The study found weaker excess twin sharing in beta out-of-frame sequences.

This clonotype turned up a few times. The antigen is undetermined. TCRdb re-called the 5' RACE reads through MiXCR, storing one row per CDR3 protein. This sample yields 500,000 to 650,000 distinct CDR3 sequences, of which roughly 6.6% are seen a single time; around 1.6% belongs to the top ten. These data were also filed under a second study, of yellow fever vaccine responses in identical twins.

Sequencing was done on a sample of PBMCs. This TCR was sampled from a woman younger than 30 in good health.

CDR3 bases: TGTGCCAGCAGTTACTTGACTAGCGGGAAACAACGCACAGATACGCAGTATTTT. Translating gives CASSYLTSGKQRTDTQYF. The gene calls are TRBV6-5 and TRBJ2-3, with TRBD2 identical over 11 bases. The length of the CDR3 is 18 residues. V was clipped by 1 base and J by 1 base; unmatched bases: 7. Germline V gene sequence: CDR1 MNHEY, CDR2 SVGAGI.